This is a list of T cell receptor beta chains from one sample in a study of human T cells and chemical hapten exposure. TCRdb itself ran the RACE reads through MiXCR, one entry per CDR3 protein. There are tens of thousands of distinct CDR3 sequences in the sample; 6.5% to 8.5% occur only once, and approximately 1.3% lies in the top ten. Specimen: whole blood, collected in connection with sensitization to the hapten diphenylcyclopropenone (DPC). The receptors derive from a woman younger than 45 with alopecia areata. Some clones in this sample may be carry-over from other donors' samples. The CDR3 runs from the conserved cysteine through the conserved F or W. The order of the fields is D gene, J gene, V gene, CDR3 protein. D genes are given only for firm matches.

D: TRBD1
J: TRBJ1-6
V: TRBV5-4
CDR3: CASSLGADRAYNSPLHF

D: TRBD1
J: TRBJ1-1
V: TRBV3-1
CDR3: CASSSRGMNTEAFF

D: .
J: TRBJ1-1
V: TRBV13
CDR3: CASSFTTGNTEAFF

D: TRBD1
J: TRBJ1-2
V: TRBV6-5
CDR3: CASSTAYGTGVDGYTF

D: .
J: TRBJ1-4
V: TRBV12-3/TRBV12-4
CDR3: CASSPGRRNEKLFF

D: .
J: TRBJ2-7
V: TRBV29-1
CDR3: CSVRTGYEQYF

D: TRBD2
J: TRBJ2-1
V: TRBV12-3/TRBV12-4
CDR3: CASSHSGGPPYNEQFF

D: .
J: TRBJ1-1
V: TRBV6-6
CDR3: CASTVGRGAFSHTEAFF

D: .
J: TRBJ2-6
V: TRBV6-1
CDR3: CASRGFGANVLTF

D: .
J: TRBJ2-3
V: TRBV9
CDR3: CASSPRGKRGTDTQYF

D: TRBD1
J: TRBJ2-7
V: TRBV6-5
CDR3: CASTSGQGSYEQYF